The next 9 T cell receptor beta chains were all read from a single sample in a study of cytomegalovirus exposure and HLA in healthy donors. Vbeta (60) and Jbeta (13) primers were used in the PCR. The data were produced by immunoSEQ multiplex PCR, yet TCRdb's version contains in-frame clones alone and is incomplete. Its clone listing holds roughly 82,000 clones. Sequenced input: PBMCs. These receptors all stem from a woman aged 55-69 years in good health and CMV-seronegative.

The V and J genes are TRBV4-1 and TRBJ1-2; no clear D. The V gene lost 1 base and the J gene lost 0 bases, with 12 bases spanning the gap. CDR1 and CDR2 from the germline V gene are MGHRA and YSYEKL. The CDR3 length is 16 residues. CDR3 amino acids: CASSQGRDRANYGYTF. CDR3 sequence (DNA): TGCGCCAGCAGCCAAGGGAGAGATCGAGCTAACTATGGCTACACCTTC.

The V gene is TRBV18, the J gene TRBJ2-1, with D perhaps TRBD2 (5 bases). This CDR3 contains 14 residues. CDR1 and CDR2 from the germline V gene are KGHSH and LQKENI. Trimming left V 4 bases short and J 11 bases short, with 18 bases between. CDR3 in amino acids: CASSLRSSSPQQFF. CDR3 nucleotide sequence: TGTGCCAGCTCACTCCGTTCTTCTAGCCCGCAGCAGTTCTTC.

The chain links TRBV18 to TRBJ1-1, with 9 bases lining up with TRBD1. Germline-derived CDR1 and CDR2 are KGHSH and LQKENI. Trimming cost V 2 bases and J 7 bases; bases outside gene matches: 2. The CDR3 spans 13 residues. The chain's CDR3 is CASSPTGGGEAFF. CDR3 sequence (DNA): TGTGCCAGCTCACCAACAGGGGGCGGTGAAGCTTTCTTT.

On this clone: The junction and the germline gene differ at one end; a read error may be behind it. This CDR3 is also generated by other DNA sequences in the sample. The chain couples TRBV27 to TRBJ2-7, with D maybe TRBD2 (6 bases). The germline CDR1 and CDR2 sequences are MNHEY and SMNVEV (reference sequence). The CDR3 extends over 13 amino acids. This CDR3 is CASTRPTSNEQYF. The DNA for the CDR3 is TGCGCCAGCACCCGTCCTACTAGCAACGAGCAGTACTTC.

The J gene is TRBJ2-3, the V gene TRBV2; D may be TRBD1 (6 bases). The CDR3 runs to 15 residues. Trimming took 7 bases from V and 3 from J, leaving 17 bases between them. The germline gives CDR1 SNHLY, CDR2 FYNNEI. CDR3 region: CASTNAGVRTDTQYF. CDR3 in DNA: TGTGCCAGCACAAACGCAGGGGTTCGGACAGATACGCAGTATTTT. The full variable domain, its missing parts supplied by reference TRBV2 and TRBJ2-3, is EPEVTQTPSHQVTQMGQEVILRCVPISNHLYFYWYRQILGQKVEFLVSFYNNEISEKSEIFDDQFSVERPDGSNFTLKIRSTKLEDSAMYFCASTNAGVRTDTQYFGPGTRLTVL.

V is TRBV11-3 and J is TRBJ2-7; maybe TRBD2 (7 bases). Germline values: CDR1 SGHNT, CDR2 YENEEA. V lost 0 bases, J lost 7 bases, and 16 bases lay in between. The CDR3 is made up of 15 amino acids. The CDR3 is CASSLEAGASSEQYF. DNA of the CDR3: TGTGCCAGCAGCTTAGAGGCGGGGGCGAGTAGTGAGCAGTACTTC. Complete variable domain (other parts from reference TRBV11-3 and TRBJ2-7): EAGVVQSPRYKIIEKKQPVAFWCNPISGHNTLYWYLQNLGQGPELLIRYENEEAVDDSQLPKDRFSAERLKGVDSTLKIQPAELGDSAVYLCASSLEAGASSEQYFGPGTRLTVT.

The chain combines TRBV6-5 with TRBJ2-2; maybe TRBD1 (5 bases). Germline V gene sequence: CDR1 MNHEY, CDR2 SVGAGI. With 2 bases removed from V and 2 bases from J, the gap between germline ends came to 12 bases. The CDR3 runs 16 residues. The CDR3 sequence is CASSYVRQGNTGELFF. CDR3 DNA: TGTGCCAGCAGTTACGTCCGGCAGGGAAACACCGGGGAGCTGTTTTTT.

V and J are TRBV18 and TRBJ1-5; D not resolved. CDR1 and CDR2 from the germline V gene are KGHSH and LQKENI. The CDR3 has 12 residues. Trimming took off 6 bases at V and 0 bases at J, with 3 bases between the two ends. The CDR3, as DNA: TGTGCCAGCTCCCATAGCAATCAGCCCCAGCATTTT. Protein sequence: CASSHSNQPQHF.

J is TRBJ2-2 and V is TRBV4-3; 8 positions match TRBD2. Germline V gene data show CDR1 as LGHNA and CDR2 as YSLEER. The CDR3 consists of 16 residues. V trimming: 4 bases; J trimming: 0 bases; junction bases outside the gene matches: 4. CDR3 in amino acids: CASSLTSGANTGELFF. Written as DNA, the CDR3 is TGCGCCAGCAGCCTCACTAGCGGAGCGAACACCGGGGAGCTGTTTTTT.